Listed here is a single T cell receptor (beta chain). This entry belongs to a study of T cells in Graves' hyperthyroidism and ophthalmopathy. This CDR3 contains 15 residues. CDR1 is MGHRA, CDR2 YSYEKL, per germline. The V end was cut by 0 bases, the J end by 7 bases, with 16 bases between. Amplification of TCR beta CDR3 regions was performed using RNA transcripts as template. HTBI primers were used for first-round RT-PCR of the TCR CDR3. Using its own MiXCR run on the multiplex PCR reads, TCRdb lists one record per CDR3 protein. The sample carries 700,000 or so distinct CDR3 sequences, roughly 15% recorded once.

The V and J genes are TRBV4-1 and TRBJ2-7; D might be TRBD2 (5 bases). This receptor was identified in a man younger than 35 with Graves' hyperthyroidism. Specimen: blood. CDR3 sequence (DNA): TGCGCCAGCAGCCAAGACATCGGCCGGGGAAGGGAGCAGTACTTC. Translating gives CASSQDIGRGREQYF.